This T cell receptor (beta chain) is from a study of blood T cell repertoires in COVID-19. Study details: Acute and convalescent COVID-19 samples came from the United States, Italy and Spain. Sample material is recorded as cDNA or gDNA derived from T cells, B-cell-depleted T cells, or PBMCs.

The germline gives CDR1 MNHEY, CDR2 SVGAGI. CDR3 length: 13 amino acids. V lost 4 bases to trimming and J lost 1 base, with 7 bases between them. As processed by the authors: Reference gene primer amplification gave nucleated cell count estimates. Generated by immunoSEQ multiplex PCR, the TCRdb table keeps only in-frame clones and is missing some. That table is the source of V, J and clone size, and D and trimming were worked out from the DNA. The sample lists under 200,000 clones, roughly nine tenths seen once, with over 0.85% in the top ten. The receptor was derived from a man aged 18 to 30 with acute or convalescent COVID-19. The sequenced sample was peripheral blood. The chain employs TRBV6-5 and TRBJ1-1; D possibly corresponds to TRBD1 (5 bases). The CDR3 sequence is CASSSDTNTEAFF. CDR3 nucleotide sequence: TGTGCCAGCAGTTCGGACACGAACACTGAAGCTTTCTTT.